This TCR beta chain comes out of a study of memory B cells and T cells in multiple sclerosis. This clone has more than one count but fewer than ten. The antigen remains undetermined. After stimulus-free culture, autoproliferating CFSE-dim and non-proliferating CFSE-high T cells were sequenced separately. Replicate wells were pooled after around seven days of stimulus-free culture of 40 million to 65 million CFSE-labeled PBMCs. CFSE at 0.5 uM labeled the PBMCs, which were then cultured unstimulated. V was cut by 0 bases and J by 4 bases, with 15 bases left in between. The CDR3 is made up of 16 amino acids. Germline V gives CDR1 SEHNR, CDR2 FQNEAQ (reference sequence). Generated by immunoSEQ multiplex PCR, the TCRdb table keeps only in-frame clones and is missing some. The sample lists 46,000 or so clones; approximately 80% were seen once.

The chain carries TRBV7-9 and TRBJ1-2; D gene ambiguous. The receptor's source is a human donor with multiple sclerosis. Sequencing input: PBMCs from blood kept in culture. CDR3: CASSLAGGITSYGYTF. CDR3 bases: TGTGCCAGCAGCTTAGCGGGCGGGATAACGAGCTATGGCTACACCTTC.